One sample yielded the 2 T cell receptor beta chains listed below, sequenced in a study of blood T cell repertoires in COVID-19. The repertoire was sequenced with immunoSEQ multiplex PCR; TCRdb's copy has only in-frame clones and lacks some. The sample includes almost 350,000 clones, around nine tenths of them seen just once. The sequencing input was PBMCs or T cells enriched from blood (not recorded which). These receptors were collected from a woman younger than 45 who had been exposed to COVID-19.

V gene TRBV24-1 combines with J gene TRBJ2-1; tentative D call: TRBD1 (6 bases). Germline CDR1 is KGHDR and CDR2 is SFDVKD. The CDR3 covers 14 residues. Trimming stripped 4 bases from V and 9 bases from J, with 15 bases between. The CDR3 protein is CATSDPVLGGEQFF. The CDR3 bases are TGTGCCACCAGTGACCCCGTCCTAGGGGGTGAGCAGTTCTTC.

The rearrangement uses TRBV6-5 and TRBJ1-2; TRBD1 is a possible D gene (6 bases). Germline V CDR1 and CDR2: MNHEY, SVGAGI. The V gene lost 0 bases and the J gene lost 7 bases, with 12 bases spanning the gap. CDR3 length: 14 residues. CDR3 protein: CASSYSKTGLGYTF. CDR3 DNA: TGTGCCAGCAGTTACTCGAAGACAGGTCTTGGCTACACCTTC.